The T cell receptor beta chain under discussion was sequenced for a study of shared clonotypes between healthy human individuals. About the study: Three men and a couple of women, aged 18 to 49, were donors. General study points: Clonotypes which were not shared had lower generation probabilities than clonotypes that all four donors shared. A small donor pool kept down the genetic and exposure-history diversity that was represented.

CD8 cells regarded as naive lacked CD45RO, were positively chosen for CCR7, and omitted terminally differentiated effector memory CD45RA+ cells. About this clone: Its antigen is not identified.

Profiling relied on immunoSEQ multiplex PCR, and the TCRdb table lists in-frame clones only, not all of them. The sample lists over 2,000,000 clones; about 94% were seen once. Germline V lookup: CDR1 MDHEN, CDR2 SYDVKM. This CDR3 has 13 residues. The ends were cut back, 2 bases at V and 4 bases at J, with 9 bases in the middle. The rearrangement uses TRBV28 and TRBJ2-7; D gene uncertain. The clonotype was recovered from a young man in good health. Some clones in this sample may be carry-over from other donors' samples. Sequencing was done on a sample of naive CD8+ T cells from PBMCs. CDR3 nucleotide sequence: TGTGCCAGCAGTTTACGGTATAGATACGAGCAGTACTTC. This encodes CASSLRYRYEQYF. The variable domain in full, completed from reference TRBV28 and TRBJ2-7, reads DVKVTQSSRYLVKRTGEKVFLECVQDMDHENMFWYRQDPGLGLRLIYFSYDVKMKEKGDIPEGYSVSREKKERFSLILESASTNQTSMYLCASSLRYRYEQYFGPGTRLTVT.